Included here is one T cell receptor beta chain sequence, with context. Original processing notes: Amplification from reference gene primers served as the basis for estimated nucleated cell counts. Method: immunoSEQ multiplex PCR; TCRdb's copy keeps in-frame clones and lacks some. That table supplies the V and J calls and clone size; D and trimming were determined from the DNA. The sample yields around 210,000 clones, 88% seen once. This record comes from a study of blood T cell repertoires in COVID-19. Across the whole study: Samples came from the United States, Italy and Spain, spanning acute and convalescent COVID-19. Nucleic acid was either cDNA or gDNA, and it came from T cells, B-cell-depleted T cells, or PBMCs.

Germline assignment: CDR1 KGHSH and CDR2 LQKENI. Trimming cost V 3 bases and J 2 bases; bases outside gene matches: 6. CDR3 length equals 15 residues. The sample comprised peripheral blood. The genes are TRBV18 and TRBJ2-5; TRBD1 matches at 7 bases. The TCR was taken from a man aged 18-30 years with active or convalescent COVID-19. CDR3 amino acids: CASSPTGTEQETQYF. The CDR3 DNA follows: TGTGCCAGCTCACCTACCGGGACAGAACAAGAGACCCAGTACTTC. The variable domain in full, completed from reference TRBV18 and TRBJ2-5, reads NAGVMQNPRHLVRRRGQEARLRCSPMKGHSHVYWYRQLPEEGLKFMVYLQKENIIDESGMPKERFSAEFPKEGPSILRIQQVVRGDSAAYFCASSPTGTEQETQYFGPGTRLLVL.